The present entry profiles one T cell receptor (beta chain) with its context. Followed over time, Seattle patients had been enrolled while infection was active. This entry comes from a study of blood T cell repertoires in COVID-19. Source study methods: From reference gene primer amplification, estimates of nucleated cell counts were derived. Method: immunoSEQ multiplex PCR; TCRdb's copy keeps in-frame clones and lacks some. The DNA was the basis for D and trimming; V, J and clone size are from that table. The data contain roughly 440,000 clones, 70% to 90% of them seen just once; the ten biggest clones take up around an eighth. Source material: peripheral blood. This TCR was sampled from a woman between 45 and 60 years old with COVID-19, enrolled during active disease.

CDR3 nucleotide sequence: TGCGCCAGCAGATCAGGGTCGAGCACAGATACGCAGTATTTT. It specifies CASRSGSSTDTQYF. This chain connects TRBV5-1 to TRBJ2-3; D may be TRBD1 (5 bases). Trimming pared 5 bases from V and 0 bases from J, leaving 10 bases between. The CDR3 spans 14 residues. CDR1 is SGHRS and CDR2 is YFSETQ in the germline V gene.